The T cell receptor (beta chain) under discussion was sequenced for a study of blood T cell repertoires in COVID-19 (dated by TCRdb to between 2020 and 2021). Regarding the research as a whole: Samples covering the acute and convalescent phases of COVID-19 were provided by collaborators in the United States, Italy and Spain. The samples were drawn from the first 160 participants of the ongoing ImmuneRACE study and from 1,254 subjects provided by 6 global collaborators. Subjects who had been exposed to COVID-19, were actively infected with it, or had recovered from it provided the deeply sampled blood TCRbeta repertoires that made up the dataset. A de-identified subject ID, COVID-19 status, age in years and sex were almost always included in the sample metadata. The repertoires were made available in a free public database intended to serve as a resource for research on the immune response to SARS-CoV-2. Where HLA class I and class II types were available, the types were taken from metadata supplied by the sample provider, not from assay-based typing. The material from the prospective study consisted of cDNA or gDNA derived from T cells, B-cell-depleted T cells, or PBMCs. The study at large found these results: Clinical and demographic metadata were provided uncurated, with the amount varying by source and participant.

Samples from volunteer blood donors who had recovered from COVID-19 were contributed by a second Seattle source. Each collaborating institution followed its own protocols to collect whole blood in K2EDTA tubes. For TCRbeta analysis, collaborators shipped samples as frozen whole blood, isolated PBMCs, or DNA extracted from either of those sample types. The cysteine opens and the phenylalanine closes a CDR3 of 15 amino acids. Only the CDR3 DNA is retained, 45 bases long and in frame from the first base. Germline trimming amounts to 8 bases on V and 0 bases on J, with 6 as the count of junction bases outside the gene matches. CDR1 is given as KGHSH and CDR2 as LQKENI, both from the germline V gene. TCRbeta CDR3 regions were amplified from genomic DNA using the immunoSEQ Assay, a bias-controlled multiplex PCR. The paper's data handling went like this. Nucleated cell counts per sample were estimated from amplification of reference gene primers within the assay. Sequence reads were collapsed and filtered to measure the absolute abundance of every unique TCRbeta CDR3 rearrangement. Productive Simpson clonality was computed per sample as the square root of Simpson's diversity index over productive rearrangements. TCRdb provides this immuneACCESS table in a form limited to in-frame rearrangements. Some clones are lacking; in checked studies, under half of them reflect an unresolved V gene, and why the rest are absent is not known. For V, J and clone size, that table is used; D and trimming come from the DNA. The sample table holds 250,000 or so clones, of which roughly nine tenths were seen once. The top ten clones comprise 4% to 5% of the sample.

This clone was recorded once. Its antigen remains unidentified. Base qualities are not provided; no much larger clone lies one nucleotide away. The chain is made from TRBV18 and TRBJ2-3; 9 junctional bases match TRBD2. The clonotype originates from a woman aged 35 to 49 who had recovered from COVID-19. The sample was peripheral blood. The CDR3 region reads CASGERGASTDTQYF. Here is the DNA: TGTGCCAGCGGCGAGCGGGGGGCCAGCACAGATACGCAGTATTTT.